This T cell receptor (beta chain) was captured in a study of blood T cell repertoires in COVID-19. Here immunoSEQ multiplex PCR was the method, and the copy in TCRdb shows in-frame clones only, minus some. The profile shows about 170,000 clones, around 72% of them singletons. The germline gives CDR1 MRHNA, CDR2 SNTAGT. The CDR3 sequence is 16 residues long. V lost 5 bases to trimming and J lost 0 bases; unmatched junction nucleotides: 6. The V gene is TRBV6-4, the J gene TRBJ2-3; TRBD2 agrees at 9 bases. This clonotype originated in an elderly woman with acute or convalescent COVID-19. The source material was peripheral blood. CDR3 region: CASSPRLAASTDTQYF. CDR3 DNA: TGTGCCAGCAGTCCCCGACTAGCGGCTAGCACAGATACGCAGTATTTT.